A selection of T cell receptor beta chains follows, all from one sample in a study of OX40 agonist ivuxolimab in advanced cancers. The assay was immunoSEQ multiplex PCR, and TCRdb's table has in-frame clones only and misses some. In the table there are about 33,000 clones, about four fifths of which are singletons. The input for sequencing was CD4+ or CD8+ T cells sorted from blood, taken in a trial of the OX40 agonist ivuxolimab. These receptors came from an adult with an advanced solid tumor such as melanoma, head and neck, liver or kidney cancer. CDR3s include the opening cysteine and the closing phenylalanine or tryptophan. The D gene is left open where the match is weak. Expanded clones get a size class; other rows say once, few or many, or leave the size out.

size	V	J	D	length	CDR3	DNA
-	TRBV7-9	TRBJ2-5	-	16	CASSSPVQRGGETQYF	TGTGCCAGCAGCTCGCCCGTTCAGAGGGGCGGGGAGACCCAGTACTTC
-	TRBV11-2	TRBJ2-7	-	14	CASSWDGLSYEQYF	TGTGCCAGCAGCTGGGACGGGCTCTCCTACGAGCAGTACTTC
-	TRBV5-4	TRBJ2-1	-	13	CASSNDGYNEQFF	TGTGCCAGCAGCAATGACGGGTACAATGAGCAGTTCTTC
once	TRBV27	TRBJ1-1	TRBD1	14	CASSSLTGDGEAFF	TGTGCCAGCAGTTCCCTGACAGGGGATGGTGAAGCTTTCTTT
-	TRBV9	TRBJ1-1	-	14	CASSVDGQGTEAFF	TGTGCCAGCAGCGTAGACGGGCAGGGGACTGAAGCTTTCTTT
once	TRBV6-6	TRBJ2-2	-	15	CASSYRKDQTGELFF	TGTGCCAGCAGTTACCGAAAAGACCAAACCGGGGAGCTGTTTTTT
once	TRBV5-4	TRBJ2-1	TRBD2	17	CASSFGVRSSGGAEQFF	TGTGCCAGCAGCTTTGGGGTTCGTAGTAGCGGGGGGGCAGAGCAGTTCTTC
-	TRBV9	TRBJ2-1	-	12	CASTPEGNEQFF	TGTGCCAGCACCCCCGAAGGGAATGAGCAGTTCTTC
-	TRBV2	TRBJ1-5	TRBD1	14	CASSPRTGGQPQHF	TGTGCCAGCAGCCCGCGGACAGGGGGACAGCCCCAGCATTTT
-	TRBV6-5	TRBJ2-7	-	14	CASSLAASSYEQYF	TGTGCCAGCAGTTTAGCGGCTAGCTCCTACGAGCAGTACTTC
-	TRBV5-5	TRBJ1-5	TRBD1	15	CASSLGTGPYQPQHF	TGTGCCAGCAGCTTAGGGACAGGGCCGTATCAGCCCCAGCATTTT
-	TRBV5-6	TRBJ2-7	-	13	CATSTDLTYEQYF	TGTGCCACATCGACGGACTTAACCTACGAGCAGTACTTC
-	TRBV4-1	TRBJ2-1	TRBD2	17	CASSQDASGRPYNEQFF	TGCGCCAGCAGCCAAGATGCTAGCGGGAGGCCTTACAATGAGCAGTTCTTC
-	TRBV7-8	TRBJ2-6	TRBD1	22	CASSFRHPTGLSPRPGANVLTF	TGTGCCAGCAGCTTCCGACACCCGACAGGGCTCAGCCCCCGCCCTGGGGCCAACGTCCTGACTTTC
-	TRBV11-2	TRBJ2-7	-	13	CASSLVVTYEQYF	TGTGCCAGCAGCTTAGTGGTAACCTACGAGCAGTACTTC
-	TRBV5-4	TRBJ2-1	TRBD2	13	CATGLAKWNEQFF	TGTGCCACCGGACTAGCGAAATGGAATGAGCAGTTCTTC
few	TRBV5-4	TRBJ1-5	TRBD1	13	CASSLGGDQPQHF	TGTGCCAGCAGCTTAGGGGGCGATCAGCCCCAGCATTTT
-	TRBV28	TRBJ2-7	-	16	CASTQFPGPNSYEQYF	TGTGCCAGCACCCAATTCCCGGGACCAAACTCCTACGAGCAGTACTTC
-	TRBV10-2	TRBJ2-7	-	16	CASSALRQDGSYEQYF	TGCGCCAGCAGTGCCCTCCGGCAGGACGGGTCCTACGAGCAGTACTTC
-	TRBV29-1	TRBJ2-6	TRBD1	15	CSVETGGSGANVLTF	TGCAGCGTTGAAACAGGGGGCTCTGGGGCCAACGTCCTGACTTTC
-	TRBV5-6	TRBJ1-5	TRBD1	16	CASSVWDRGRDQPQHF	TGTGCCAGCAGCGTATGGGACAGGGGGCGTGATCAGCCCCAGCATTTT
-	TRBV7-8	TRBJ2-2	-	16	CASSLRAIGGTGELFF	TGTGCCAGCAGCTTAAGGGCTATAGGCGGCACCGGGGAGCTGTTTTTT
few	TRBV10-1	TRBJ1-1	-	16	CASSEFPREVNTEAFF	TGCGCCAGCAGTGAGTTCCCCAGGGAGGTGAACACTGAAGCTTTCTTT
-	TRBV9	TRBJ2-2	-	16	CASSSVADTYTGELFF	TGTGCCAGCAGCTCAGTCGCGGACACCTACACCGGGGAGCTGTTTTTT
-	TRBV5-1	TRBJ2-7	-	15	CASSLMGAFTHEQYF	TGCGCCAGCAGCTTAATGGGAGCTTTCACGCACGAGCAGTACTTC
-	TRBV7-2	TRBJ1-5	-	13	CASKGAANQPQHF	TGTGCCAGCAAAGGGGCGGCGAATCAGCCCCAGCATTTT
-	TRBV11-2	TRBJ2-7	-	14	CASSLDPGAYEQYF	TGTGCCAGCAGCTTAGATCCGGGGGCCTACGAGCAGTACTTC
once	TRBV5-6	TRBJ1-4	TRBD1	14	CASSLGQGPEKLFF	TGTGCCAGCAGCCTAGGACAGGGGCCTGAAAAACTGTTTTTT
-	TRBV28	TRBJ1-2	-	10	CASRDYGYTF	TGTGCCAGCAGGGACTATGGCTACACCTTC